The 29 T cell receptor beta chains below were found in one sample sequenced in a study of T cell responses to AZD1222 COVID-19 vaccine. Clones were read by immunoSEQ multiplex PCR, and TCRdb kept only the in-frame ones, dropping some. Here the sample spans about 100,000 clones, about nine tenths being singletons. The sequencing here drew on peripheral blood, taken on day 0 of AZD1222 vaccination. Receptor source: an adult in good health.

The chain couples TRBV27 to TRBJ2-3; 7 nucleotides line up with TRBD1. Trimming removed 6 bases from V and 6 bases from J; junction bases left unmatched: 9. Per germline, CDR1 MNHEY and CDR2 SMNVEV (reference sequence). The CDR3 contains 14 residues. CDR3 sequence (DNA): TGTGCCAGCAGCTCGACAGGGTGGGTGGATACGCAGTATTTT. This sequence encodes CASSSTGWVDTQYF.

The gene calls are TRBV5-6 and TRBJ1-2; D is unresolved. V shed 0 bases and J shed 0 bases, with 9 bases lying between them. The CDR3 is made up of 15 amino acids. Germline V gene sequence: CDR1 SGHDT, CDR2 YYEEEE. CDR3 nucleotides: TGTGCCAGCAGCTTGGATTTGACGGCTAACTATGGCTACACCTTC. This codes for CASSLDLTANYGYTF.

This chain connects TRBV6-1 to TRBJ1-2; 10 nucleotides align to TRBD1. From germline, CDR1 is MNHNS and CDR2 SASEGT. The V and J ends lost 3 bases and 8 bases, in that order; junction bases with no gene match: 3. There are 13 residues in the CDR3. The CDR3 region has the DNA TGTGCCAGCAGTGAGGACAGGGGGGTCGGCTACACCTTC. Its protein is CASSEDRGVGYTF.

This chain joins TRBV9 and TRBJ1-2, with D perhaps matching TRBD1 (6 bases). CDR3 length: 15 amino acids. Germline values: CDR1 SGDLS, CDR2 YYNGEE. Trimming shortened V by 4 bases and J by 1 base, and 14 bases separated the two germline ends. The CDR3, as DNA: TGTGCCAGCAGCCTCGACAGGACCAATAACTATGGCTACACCTTC. Amino acid sequence: CASSLDRTNNYGYTF.

This clone appeared many times. V and J are TRBV6-5 and TRBJ1-1; a possible D gene is TRBD1 (5 bases). The CDR3 runs 14 residues. Germline V lookup: CDR1 MNHEY, CDR2 SVGAGI. V shed 6 bases and J shed 5 bases, with 16 bases lying between them. The CDR3, as DNA: TGTGCCAGCAGACCCGGGGCTGTGGGGACTGAAGCTTTCTTT. Amino acid sequence: CASRPGAVGTEAFF.

The J gene is TRBJ2-1, the V gene TRBV18, with 7 bases fitting TRBD1. J gave up 2 bases and V 0 bases, and 1 base lay outside the gene matches. Germline V gives CDR1 KGHSH, CDR2 LQKENI. The length of the CDR3 is 15 residues. CDR3 amino acids: CASSPPTGAYNEQFF. As DNA, the CDR3 is TGTGCCAGCTCACCACCTACAGGGGCCTACAATGAGCAGTTCTTC.

The rearrangement links TRBV2 to TRBJ2-3; no firm D call. Germline values: CDR1 SNHLY, CDR2 FYNNEI. This CDR3 has 15 residues. Trimming cost V 4 bases and J 4 bases, with 15 bases left between them. The DNA of the CDR3 is TGTGCCAGCAGTGCTCAGGCCTTCTGGGCAGATACGCAGTATTTT. It encodes CASSAQAFWADTQYF.

This chain links TRBV4-1 with TRBJ2-2, with D perhaps TRBD2 (5 bases). In germline, CDR1 is MGHRA, CDR2 YSYEKL. The length of the CDR3 is 14 residues. V was clipped by 1 base and J by 6 bases, with 9 bases between them. The CDR3 reads CASSQVPLAGELFF. The CDR3, as DNA: TGCGCCAGCAGCCAAGTCCCACTAGCCGGGGAGCTGTTTTTT.

This clone has just one count. The rearrangement links TRBV5-8 to TRBJ2-7, with D perhaps TRBD1 or TRBD2 (5 bases each). The CDR3 spans 15 residues. The V gene's germline CDR1 is SGHTS and CDR2 YDEGEE. The V gene lost 5 bases and the J gene lost 4 bases, with 19 bases spanning the gap. The CDR3 protein is CASSFTGAGIYEQYF. Here the CDR3 DNA reads TGTGCCAGCAGTTTCACCGGGGCAGGGATTTACGAGCAGTACTTC.

This chain joins TRBV14 and TRBJ2-7, with D unresolved. Germline values: CDR1 SGHDN, CDR2 FVKESK. Deletions cut 0 bases from V and 2 bases from J, with 8 bases between. This CDR3 contains 14 residues. CDR3 nucleotide sequence: TGTGCCAGCAGCCAAGACGGGCGACCCTACGAGCAGTACTTC. As protein: CASSQDGRPYEQYF. The variable domain in full, completed from reference TRBV14 and TRBJ2-7, reads EAGVTQFPSHSVIEKGQTVTLRCDPISGHDNLYWYRRVMGKEIKFLLHFVKESKQDESGMPNNRFLAERTGGTYSTLKVQPAELEDSGVYFCASSQDGRPYEQYFGPGTRLTVT.

V usage is TRBV6-5 and J usage is TRBJ2-6; no clear D. Germline V gene data show CDR1 as MNHEY and CDR2 as SVGAGI. This CDR3 comprises 15 residues. V gave up 2 bases and J gave up 0 bases, with 5 bases separating them. CDR3 region: CASSYVYSGANVLTF. The CDR3 DNA follows: TGTGCCAGCAGTTACGTATACTCTGGGGCCAACGTCCTGACTTTC.

The genes are TRBV30 and TRBJ1-4, with 12 bases that match TRBD1. J gave up 8 bases and V 1 base, and 2 bases lay outside the gene matches. CDR1 and CDR2 from the germline V gene are GTSNPN and SVGIG (reference sequence). This CDR3 has 14 amino acids. CDR3 region: CAWSAGTGGEKLFF. The CDR3 DNA reads TGTGCCTGGAGTGCCGGGACAGGGGGCGAAAAACTGTTTTTT.

This clone was seen a few times. CDR3 amino acids: CASKQGAGDSPLHF. The CDR3 DNA reads as TGTGCCAGTAAGCAGGGGGCCGGGGATTCACCCCTCCACTTT. The chain has TRBV19 and TRBJ1-6; TRBD1 matches at 8 bases. CDR3 size: 14 residues. V lost 7 bases, J lost 8 bases, and 7 bases stayed unmatched. Germline CDR1 LNHDA, CDR2 SQIVND (reference sequence).

The CDR3 DNA reads as TGTGCCAGCAGTAAAGTCGACAGGGACTACTCTGGAAACACCATATATTTT. Protein product: CASSKVDRDYSGNTIYF. J is TRBJ1-3 and V is TRBV2, with TRBD1 matching over 7 bases. The CDR3 is 17 residues long. V dropped 5 bases and J dropped 0; count of bases not matched to a gene: 10. Germline assignment: CDR1 SNHLY and CDR2 FYNNEI.

The rearrangement joins TRBV5-4 to TRBJ1-1, with 7 bases lining up with TRBD1. Trimming took 6 bases from V and 0 from J; bases not matched to a gene: 5. Germline V gene data show CDR1 as SGHNT and CDR2 as YYREEE (reference sequence). The CDR3 is made up of 14 amino acids. CDR3 region: CASKTDRMNTEAFF. CDR3 nucleotide sequence: TGTGCCAGCAAAACGGACAGGATGAACACTGAAGCTTTCTTT.

V and J are TRBV19 and TRBJ1-2; the match to TRBD1 covers 9 bases. Germline CDR1 reads LNHDA; CDR2 reads SQIVND (reference sequence). Unmatched junction bases numbered 10, after V lost 0 bases and J lost 8 bases. The CDR3 is 16 residues long. The CDR3 is CASSIDHRGLIHGYTF. The DNA of the CDR3 is TGTGCCAGTAGTATAGACCACAGGGGGCTGATCCACGGCTACACCTTC. The entire variable domain, with the rest obtained from reference TRBV19 and TRBJ1-2, is as follows: DGGITQSPKYLFRKEGQNVTLSCEQNLNHDAMYWYRQDPGQGLRLIYYSQIVNDFQKGDIAEGYSVSREKKESFPLTVTSAQKNPTAFYLCASSIDHRGLIHGYTFGSGTRLTVV.

V gene TRBV6-5 combines with J gene TRBJ2-6; D ambiguous. CDR1 is MNHEY, CDR2 SVGAGI, per germline. V was clipped by 6 bases and J by 0 bases, with 3 bases between them. The CDR3 totals 13 residues. This chain's CDR3 is CASRSSGANVLTF. Here the CDR3 DNA reads TGTGCCAGCAGGAGCTCTGGGGCCAACGTCCTGACTTTC.

The V gene is TRBV5-1, the J gene TRBJ2-7, with D perhaps TRBD1 or TRBD2 (5 bases each). CDR1 is SGHRS, CDR2 YFSETQ, per germline. The CDR3 is 13 residues long. The V gene lost 5 bases and the J gene lost 2 bases, with 11 bases spanning the gap. Written as DNA, the CDR3 is TGCGCCAGCAGGTGGGACGGAGCCTACGAGCAGTACTTC. It specifies CASRWDGAYEQYF.

The chain combines TRBV28 with TRBJ2-1; no definite D call. Germline lookup yields CDR1 MDHEN and CDR2 SYDVKM. Trimming left V 6 bases short and J 8 bases short, with 11 bases between. This CDR3 region has 12 residues. The CDR3 reads CASRLGGDEQFF. CDR3 in DNA: TGTGCCAGCAGGCTGGGTGGCGATGAGCAGTTCTTC.

This rearrangement joins TRBV5-3 to TRBJ1-5; TRBD1 might be the D (6 bases). TRBV5-3 is labeled an ORF, and its function is uncertain. The length of the CDR3 is 17 residues. Trimming took off 3 bases at V and 2 bases at J, with 18 bases between the two ends. CDR3 nucleotide sequence: TGTGCCAGAAGCTCAAACAGGGATTCCGCTCGCAATCAGCCCCAGCATTTT. Its translation: CARSSNRDSARNQPQHF.

The chain has TRBV5-1 and TRBJ1-3; 8 positions match TRBD1. Per the germline V gene, CDR1 is SGHRS and CDR2 is YFSETQ. Trimming at V came to 3 bases and at J to 4 bases, leaving 3 bases not matched to a gene. CDR3 length equals 14 residues. The CDR3 DNA is TGCGCCAGCAGCTCCCAGGGGGCAGGAAACACCATATATTTT. Encoded protein: CASSSQGAGNTIYF.

This clone was seen a single time. The gene calls are TRBV18 and TRBJ1-4; 7 bases match TRBD1. This CDR3 contains 15 residues. In germline, CDR1 is KGHSH, CDR2 LQKENI. J gave up 3 bases and V 4 bases, and 5 bases lay outside the gene matches. In nucleotides, the CDR3 is TGTGCCAGCTCACAAAGAACAGGGGCTAATGAAAAACTGTTTTTT. It specifies CASSQRTGANEKLFF. The variable domain in full, with the rest retrieved from reference TRBV18 and TRBJ1-4, is NAGVMQNPRHLVRRRGQEARLRCSPMKGHSHVYWYRQLPEEGLKFMVYLQKENIIDESGMPKERFSAEFPKEGPSILRIQQVVRGDSAAYFCASSQRTGANEKLFFGSGTQLSVL.

This chain joins TRBV19 and TRBJ2-7, with D perhaps matching TRBD2 (5 bases). CDR3 length: 15 amino acids. V lost 5 bases to trimming and J lost 0 bases, with 14 bases between them. Germline V gene lookup returns CDR1 LNHDA and CDR2 SQIVND (reference sequence). This CDR3 is CASSFLTGSSYEQYF. The CDR3 DNA reads as TGTGCCAGTAGTTTCTTGACGGGGAGCTCCTACGAGCAGTACTTC.

This chain uses TRBV27 with TRBJ1-3; D is ambiguous. V lost 0 bases and J 0 bases, leaving 6 bases between the germline ends. This CDR3 contains 15 residues. Germline values: CDR1 MNHEY, CDR2 SMNVEV (reference sequence). The CDR3 sequence: CASSLSGSSGNTIYF. The CDR3 region has the DNA TGTGCCAGCAGTTTATCGGGGAGCTCTGGAAACACCATATATTTT.

The V gene is TRBV2, the J gene TRBJ2-1; tentative D call: TRBD2 (5 bases). Trimming took 2 bases from V and 8 from J, leaving 19 bases between them. Per the germline V gene, CDR1 is SNHLY and CDR2 is FYNNEI. The CDR3 loop spans 16 amino acids. The CDR3 is CASSESRYTPRDEQFF. The DNA of the CDR3 is TGTGCCAGCAGTGAATCAAGGTATACCCCGAGGGATGAGCAGTTCTTC.

This rearrangement joins TRBV27 to TRBJ1-4, with unresolved D. There are 14 residues in the CDR3. In germline, CDR1 is MNHEY, CDR2 SMNVEV (reference sequence). The ends were cut back, 6 bases at V and 0 bases at J, with 8 bases in the middle. The CDR3 protein is CASRFRATNEKLFF. The CDR3 DNA reads as TGTGCCAGCAGGTTCCGGGCAACTAATGAAAAACTGTTTTTT.

The chain recombines TRBV9 with TRBJ1-2, with 7 bases aligning to TRBD1. CDR3 length: 13 residues. The V gene's germline CDR1 is SGDLS and CDR2 YYNGEE. The J segment lost 7 bases and the V segment lost 3 bases, leaving 6 bases of the junction unmatched. The CDR3 DNA is TGTGCCAGCAGCGCCTCTGGGGACAGTGGCTACACCTTC. As protein: CASSASGDSGYTF.

The chain employs TRBV4-1 and TRBJ1-1; D perhaps matches TRBD1 (5 bases). The CDR3 is 18 amino acids. Germline V CDR1 and CDR2: MGHRA, YSYEKL. V lost 0 bases and J lost 1, with 18 bases in between. CDR3 loop: CASSQEWGYGYGNTEAFF. In nucleotides, the CDR3 is TGCGCCAGCAGCCAAGAGTGGGGGTACGGTTACGGGAACACTGAAGCTTTCTTT.

The CDR3 DNA follows: TGTGCCAGCAGGATGGACAGGGGCTACGAGCAGTACTTC. It specifies CASRMDRGYEQYF. The gene calls are TRBV6-5 and TRBJ2-7; TRBD1 aligns across 9 bases. The CDR3 runs to 13 residues. After removal of 6 bases from V and 3 bases from J, the junction contained 3 bases not matched to a gene. From germline, CDR1 is MNHEY and CDR2 SVGAGI.